The following is a TCR beta chain sequence with its context. No cognate antigen has been identified for it. No quality values exist for individual bases; no much larger clone is one base distant. The V end gives up 9 bases and the J end 3 bases, leaving 14 bases in the junction not matched to a gene. CDR1 and CDR2, per the germline V gene (reference sequence), are LNHDA and SQIVND. Including cysteine and phenylalanine, the CDR3 has 19 amino acids. Only the CDR3 part of the read is kept: 57 bases, read in frame from the first base. This sample stems from a study of shared clonotypes between healthy human individuals (dated by TCRdb to the early 2020s). At the level of the whole study: Three men and a couple of women, aged 18 to 49 years, made up the cohort. For each donor, CD4 naive and CD4 memory were each given three plates, CD8 naive was given two plates, and CD8 memory was given one plate. Blood TCR repertoires of about 5 healthy adults were deeply sequenced to estimate repertoire size and the extent of clonotype sharing between individuals. To increase sequencing depth and limit assay-specific biases, TCR repertoire library preparation and sequencing were carried out by different laboratories using diverse techniques. Leukapheresis yielded between about 0.94 and 8.9 billion PBMCs per donor.

Using the deep immunoSEQ assay, TCR CDR3 regions were amplified from genomic DNA by multiplex PCR. Genomic DNA extracted from each cell subset was distributed evenly over all wells of several immunoSEQ 96-well plates, and each plate served as one replicate. For sorted subsets, each replicate PCR was loaded with roughly 0.2 ug genomic DNA, equivalent to roughly 30,000 T cell genomes. The purified libraries were quantified using a Qubit 3.0 fluorometer, sized with a Bioanalyzer 2100, and then quantified again using the KAPA Library Quantification kit. Every immunoSEQ 96-well plate was sequenced on a dedicated single-read 150-cycle Illumina NextSeq 550 flow cell. Processing in the source paper ran as follows. Because the immunoSEQ output included only junctional sequences and no quality scores, the filtering could not be the same as the filtering used for full-length reads. Sequences were annotated with PyIR, a Python wrapper for IgBLAST v1.9, and V/J genes and CDR3 were assigned using IMGT germline references. Reads with weak V/J assignments (E-value above 1e-6), missing CDR3, stop codons, out-of-frame junctions, or ambiguous translated residues were removed. A V3J clonotype was defined by an identical inferred V gene, J gene, and CDR3 amino acid sequence. The percentage overlap between two repertoires was calculated by dividing the number of shared unique clonotypes by the size of the smaller repertoire. RTK rarefaction, the Chao1 estimator, and Recon v2.1 estimates of unobserved clonotypes were used to assess repertoire richness. Generation probabilities were computed with OLGA for all TCRbeta clonotypes obtained by the gDNA method from several donors. TCRdb took over this immuneACCESS table, retaining in-frame rearrangements with V and J assigned. Such tables are incomplete; in checked studies, under half of the missing clones stem from an unresolved V gene, and the remainder is unexplained. V and J calls and clone size are given by that table; D and trimming were obtained from the DNA. The sample data list about 110,000 clones, and about 62% of these were observed just once. The ten largest clones capture 20% to 25% of the sample.

Here is what the overall study found, with its caveats: Because the study included only a small number of donors, the genetic and exposure-history diversity represented was limited. Naive subsets generally had larger estimated clonotype richness than memory subsets. Sampling was restricted to blood, and TCR repertoires in tissue are likely to differ from TCR repertoires in blood. Clonotypes shared by all four sorted-subset donors showed higher generation probabilities than non-shared clonotypes. Sharing across a few donors was observed for about 5% of naive CD4, 3% to 3.5% of naive CD8, 2% to 2.5% of memory CD4, and less than 0.45% of memory CD8 clonotypes. Based on pairwise subsampling, the degree of clonotype sharing among donors was expected to be affected by sequencing depth. Incomplete sequencing was indicated by rarefaction of sorted-subset datasets, despite the large sequencing depth.

Healthy HIV-negative adults with no recently reported acute infections or vaccinations were included as donors. Every donor was a Caucasian adult living in Nashville, Tennessee, USA. CD8 memory samples were composed of magnetically selected CD45RO+ cells combined with CCR7-negative CD45RA+ effector memory (TemRA) cells. After blood collection by leukapheresis, PBMCs were isolated using Ficoll-Histopaque density gradient centrifugation and then cryopreserved in the vapor phase of liquid nitrogen. Purity and quantity of every magnetically sorted T cell population were checked by analytical flow cytometry. From each sorted fraction, genomic DNA was isolated and quantified by UV absorbance on a Nanodrop 2000c.

The receptor was derived from a woman aged 25 to 45 in good health. The receptor chain draws on TRBV19 and TRBJ2-6; TRBD2 aligns with 13 central bases. Sequenced sample: memory CD8+ T cells sorted from blood. This specimen's cell subset or site label, interpreted: CD45RO+ cells pooled with CCR7-negative TemRA cells. Read as DNA, the sequence is TGTGCCAGCCAACCCGGACTAGCGGGGGCTCGAGGTGGGGCCAACGTCCTGACTTTC. Protein translation: CASQPGLAGARGGANVLTF.